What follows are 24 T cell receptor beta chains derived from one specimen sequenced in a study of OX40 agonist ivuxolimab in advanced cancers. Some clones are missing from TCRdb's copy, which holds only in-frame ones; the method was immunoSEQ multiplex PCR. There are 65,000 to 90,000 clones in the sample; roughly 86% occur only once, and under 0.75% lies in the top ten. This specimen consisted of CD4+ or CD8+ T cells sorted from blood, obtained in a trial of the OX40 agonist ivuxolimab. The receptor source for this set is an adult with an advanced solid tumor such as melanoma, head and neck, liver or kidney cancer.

This CDR3 is CASSAPGQGRQYQPQHF. DNA for the CDR3: TGTGCCAGCAGTGCGCCGGGACAGGGTCGACAGTATCAGCCCCAGCATTTT. The rearrangement uses TRBV6-1 and TRBJ1-5, with 9 bases aligning to TRBD1. This CDR3 comprises 17 residues. Unmatched junction bases numbered 12, after V lost 4 bases and J lost 5 bases. From germline, CDR1 is MNHNS and CDR2 SASEGT.

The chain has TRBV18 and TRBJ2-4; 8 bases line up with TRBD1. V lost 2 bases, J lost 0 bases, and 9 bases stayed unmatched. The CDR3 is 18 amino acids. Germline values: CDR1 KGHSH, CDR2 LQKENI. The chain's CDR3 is CASSPVTGDRLAKNIQYF. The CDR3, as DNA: TGTGCCAGCTCACCAGTGACAGGGGACCGGCTAGCCAAAAACATTCAGTACTTC. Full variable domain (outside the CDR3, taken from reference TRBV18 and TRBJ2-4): NAGVMQNPRHLVRRRGQEARLRCSPMKGHSHVYWYRQLPEEGLKFMVYLQKENIIDESGMPKERFSAEFPKEGPSILRIQQVVRGDSAAYFCASSPVTGDRLAKNIQYFGAGTRLSVL.

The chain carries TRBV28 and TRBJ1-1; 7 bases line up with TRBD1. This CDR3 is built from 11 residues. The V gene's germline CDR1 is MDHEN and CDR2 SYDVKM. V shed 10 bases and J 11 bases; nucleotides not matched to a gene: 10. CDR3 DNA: TGTGCCACCGACAGGGTACAGGGGGCTTTCTTT. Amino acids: CATDRVQGAFF.

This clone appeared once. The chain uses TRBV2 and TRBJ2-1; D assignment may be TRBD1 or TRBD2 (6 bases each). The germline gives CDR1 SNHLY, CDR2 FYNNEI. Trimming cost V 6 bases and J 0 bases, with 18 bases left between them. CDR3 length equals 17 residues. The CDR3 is CASRDIRGASSYNEQFF. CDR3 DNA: TGTGCCAGCAGAGATATTAGGGGGGCTAGCTCCTACAATGAGCAGTTCTTC.

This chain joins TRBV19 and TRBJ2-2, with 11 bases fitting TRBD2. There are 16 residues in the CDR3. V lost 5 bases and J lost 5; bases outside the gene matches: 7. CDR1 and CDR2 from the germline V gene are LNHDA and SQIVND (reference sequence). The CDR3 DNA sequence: TGTGCCAGTAGTTTTAGCGGGAGGGCCGTTACCGGGGAGCTGTTTTTT. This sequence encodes CASSFSGRAVTGELFF.

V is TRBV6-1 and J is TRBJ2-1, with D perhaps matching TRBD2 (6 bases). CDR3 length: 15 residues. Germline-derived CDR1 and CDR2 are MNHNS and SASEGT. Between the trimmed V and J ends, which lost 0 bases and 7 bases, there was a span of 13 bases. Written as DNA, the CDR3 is TGTGCCAGCAGTGAAGCGCATTCGGGAGCTAATGAGCAGTTCTTC. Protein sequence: CASSEAHSGANEQFF.

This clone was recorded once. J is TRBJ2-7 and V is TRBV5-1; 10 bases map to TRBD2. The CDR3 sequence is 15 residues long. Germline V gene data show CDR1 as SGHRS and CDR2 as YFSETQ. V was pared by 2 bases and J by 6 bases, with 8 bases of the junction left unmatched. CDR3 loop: CASSFSGTSALEQYF. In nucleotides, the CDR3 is TGCGCCAGCAGCTTTTCCGGGACTAGCGCTCTCGAGCAGTACTTC.

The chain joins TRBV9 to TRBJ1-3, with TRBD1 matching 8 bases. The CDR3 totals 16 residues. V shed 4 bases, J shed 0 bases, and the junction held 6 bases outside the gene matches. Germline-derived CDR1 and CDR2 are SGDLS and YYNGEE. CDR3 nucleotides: TGTGCCAGCAGCCGAGGACAGGGCGGCTCTGGAAACACCATATATTTT. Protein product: CASSRGQGGSGNTIYF. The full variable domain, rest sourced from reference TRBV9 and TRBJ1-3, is DSGVTQTPKHLITATGQRVTLRCSPRSGDLSVYWYQQSLDQGLQFLIQYYNGEERAKGNILERFSAQQFPDLHSELNLSSLELGDSALYFCASSRGQGGSGNTIYFGEGSWLTVV.

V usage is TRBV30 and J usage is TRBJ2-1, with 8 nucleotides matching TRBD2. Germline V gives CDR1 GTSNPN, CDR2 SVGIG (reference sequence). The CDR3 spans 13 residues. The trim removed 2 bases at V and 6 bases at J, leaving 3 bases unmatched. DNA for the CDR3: TGTGCCTGGAGTCTTGCGGGAGGCAATGAGCAGTTCTTC. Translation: CAWSLAGGNEQFF.

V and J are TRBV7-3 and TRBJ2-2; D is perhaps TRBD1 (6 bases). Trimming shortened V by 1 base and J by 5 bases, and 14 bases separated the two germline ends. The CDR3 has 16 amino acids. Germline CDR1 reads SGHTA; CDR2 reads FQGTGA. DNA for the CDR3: TGTGCCAGCAGCTTAAATAGCCAGGGGCGTACCGGGGAGCTGTTTTTT. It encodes CASSLNSQGRTGELFF.

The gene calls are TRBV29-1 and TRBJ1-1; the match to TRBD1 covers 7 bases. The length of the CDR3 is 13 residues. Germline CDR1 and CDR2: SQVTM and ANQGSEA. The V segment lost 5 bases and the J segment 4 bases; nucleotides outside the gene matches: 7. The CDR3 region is CSVLATGVTEAFF. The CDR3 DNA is TGCAGCGTTCTAGCTACAGGGGTCACTGAAGCTTTCTTT.

This CDR3 reads CASSQWGGLGEQYF. As DNA, the CDR3 is TGTGCCAGCAGCCAATGGGGCGGCTTGGGGGAGCAGTACTTC. This chain links TRBV11-3 with TRBJ2-7; TRBD1 might be the D (5 bases). V gave up 5 bases and J gave up 7 bases, with 18 bases separating them. Looked up from germline, CDR1 is SGHNT and CDR2 is YENEEA. The CDR3 contains 14 residues. The full variable domain, completed using reference TRBV11-3 and TRBJ2-7, is EAGVVQSPRYKIIEKKQPVAFWCNPISGHNTLYWYLQNLGQGPELLIRYENEEAVDDSQLPKDRFSAERLKGVDSTLKIQPAELGDSAVYLCASSQWGGLGEQYFGPGTRLTVT.

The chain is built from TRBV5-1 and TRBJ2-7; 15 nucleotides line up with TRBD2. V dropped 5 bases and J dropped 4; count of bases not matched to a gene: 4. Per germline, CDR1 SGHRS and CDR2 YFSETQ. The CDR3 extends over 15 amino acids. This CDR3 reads CASRWTSGRGYEQYF. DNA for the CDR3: TGCGCCAGCAGATGGACTAGCGGGAGGGGTTACGAGCAGTACTTC.

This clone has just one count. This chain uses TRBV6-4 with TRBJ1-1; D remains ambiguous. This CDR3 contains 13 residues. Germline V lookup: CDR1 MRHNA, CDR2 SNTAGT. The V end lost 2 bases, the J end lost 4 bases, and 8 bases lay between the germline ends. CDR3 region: CASSDSWGTEAFF. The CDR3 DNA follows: TGTGCCAGCAGTGACAGCTGGGGCACTGAAGCTTTCTTT.

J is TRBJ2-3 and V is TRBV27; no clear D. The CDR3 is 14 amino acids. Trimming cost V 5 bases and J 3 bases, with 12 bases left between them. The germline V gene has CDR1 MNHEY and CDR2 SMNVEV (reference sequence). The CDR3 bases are TGTGCCAGCAGTGACCGTCACCCGACAGATACGCAGTATTTT. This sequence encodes CASSDRHPTDTQYF.

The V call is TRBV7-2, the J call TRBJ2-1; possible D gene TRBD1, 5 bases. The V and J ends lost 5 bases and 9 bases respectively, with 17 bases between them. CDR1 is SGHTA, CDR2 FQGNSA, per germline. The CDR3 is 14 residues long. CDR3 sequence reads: CASSASTGFAEQFF. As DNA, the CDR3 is TGTGCCAGCAGCGCCTCTACAGGATTTGCTGAGCAGTTCTTC.

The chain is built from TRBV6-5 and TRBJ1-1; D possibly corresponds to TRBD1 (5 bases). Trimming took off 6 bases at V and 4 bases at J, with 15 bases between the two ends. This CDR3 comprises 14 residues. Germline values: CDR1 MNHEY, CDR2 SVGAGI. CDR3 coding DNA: TGTGCCAGCAGCGGCGGGGGGTATGGCACTGAAGCTTTCTTT. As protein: CASSGGGYGTEAFF.

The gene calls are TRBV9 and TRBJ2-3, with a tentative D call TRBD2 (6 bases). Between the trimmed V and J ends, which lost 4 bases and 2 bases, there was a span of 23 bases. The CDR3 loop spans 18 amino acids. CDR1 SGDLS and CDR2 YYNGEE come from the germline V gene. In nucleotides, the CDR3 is TGTGCCAGCAGCACCGGAGTGGGTACACTAGCTTCCACAGATACGCAGTATTTT. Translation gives CASSTGVGTLASTDTQYF.

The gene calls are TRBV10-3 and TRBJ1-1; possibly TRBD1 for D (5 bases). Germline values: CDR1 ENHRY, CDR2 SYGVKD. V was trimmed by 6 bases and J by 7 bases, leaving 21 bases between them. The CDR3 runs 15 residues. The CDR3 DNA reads TGTGCCATCAGCACCTTGGCAGGGCCGGCGGGTGAAGCTTTCTTT. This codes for CAISTLAGPAGEAFF.

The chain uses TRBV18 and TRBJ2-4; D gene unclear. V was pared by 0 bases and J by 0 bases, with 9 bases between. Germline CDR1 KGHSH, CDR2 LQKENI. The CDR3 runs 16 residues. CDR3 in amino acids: CASSPPSVLAKNIQYF. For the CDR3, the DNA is TGTGCCAGCTCACCACCGTCGGTTCTAGCCAAAAACATTCAGTACTTC. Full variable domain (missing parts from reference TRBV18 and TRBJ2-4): NAGVMQNPRHLVRRRGQEARLRCSPMKGHSHVYWYRQLPEEGLKFMVYLQKENIIDESGMPKERFSAEFPKEGPSILRIQQVVRGDSAAYFCASSPPSVLAKNIQYFGAGTRLSVL.

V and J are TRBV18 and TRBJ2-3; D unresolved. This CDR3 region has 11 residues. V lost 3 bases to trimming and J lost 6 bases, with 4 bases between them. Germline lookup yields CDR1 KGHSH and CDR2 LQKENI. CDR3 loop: CASSPGDTQYF. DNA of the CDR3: TGTGCCAGCTCACCTGGCGATACGCAGTATTTT.

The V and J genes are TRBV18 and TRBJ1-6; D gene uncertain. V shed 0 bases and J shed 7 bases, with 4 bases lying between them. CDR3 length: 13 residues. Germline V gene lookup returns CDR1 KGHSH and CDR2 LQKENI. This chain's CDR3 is CASSPPNNSPLHF. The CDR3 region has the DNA TGTGCCAGCTCACCACCAAACAATTCACCCCTCCACTTT.

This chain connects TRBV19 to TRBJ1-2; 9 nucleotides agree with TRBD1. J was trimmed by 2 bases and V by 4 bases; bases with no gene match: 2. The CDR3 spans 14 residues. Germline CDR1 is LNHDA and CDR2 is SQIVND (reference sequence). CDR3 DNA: TGTGCCAGTAGTACGGGACAGGGAAACTATGGCTACACCTTC. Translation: CASSTGQGNYGYTF.

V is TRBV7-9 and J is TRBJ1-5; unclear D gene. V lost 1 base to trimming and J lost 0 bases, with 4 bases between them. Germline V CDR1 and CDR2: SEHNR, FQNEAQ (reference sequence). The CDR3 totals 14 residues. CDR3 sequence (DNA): TGTGCCAGCAGCTTAGACGGTAGCAATCAGCCCCAGCATTTT. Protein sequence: CASSLDGSNQPQHF.